The 15 T cell receptor beta chains listed next were all sequenced from one sample in a study of shared clonotypes between healthy human individuals. The method was immunoSEQ multiplex PCR; TCRdb's version includes in-frame clones alone and lacks a portion of them. The sample lists about 2.3 million clones, approximately 90% occurring once. Input material: naive CD4+ T cells from PBMCs. Subset in this sample: CD45RA+ positively selected. The receptors originated from a man aged 18-30 years in good health. Some clones in this sample may be carry-over from other donors' samples.

The chain's CDR3 is CASSFSGRKVYEQYF. Written as DNA, the CDR3 is TGTGCCAGCAGTTTTAGCGGGAGAAAAGTCTACGAGCAGTACTTC. The rearrangement joins TRBV28 to TRBJ2-7; 9 nucleotides line up with TRBD2. The trim removed 3 bases at V and 3 bases at J, leaving 6 bases unmatched. The germline V gene has CDR1 MDHEN and CDR2 SYDVKM. This CDR3 comprises 15 residues. The full variable domain, rest sourced from reference TRBV28 and TRBJ2-7, is DVKVTQSSRYLVKRTGEKVFLECVQDMDHENMFWYRQDPGLGLRLIYFSYDVKMKEKGDIPEGYSVSREKKERFSLILESASTNQTSMYLCASSFSGRKVYEQYFGPGTRLTVT.

The CDR3 sequence: CASSEWDRPNEQFF. CDR3 DNA: TGTGCCAGCAGCGAGTGGGACAGGCCTAATGAGCAGTTCTTC. The chain is built from TRBV9 and TRBJ2-1, with 8 bases that match TRBD1. Germline V gives CDR1 SGDLS, CDR2 YYNGEE. V dropped 3 bases and J dropped 7; count of bases not matched to a gene: 6. The length of the CDR3 is 14 residues.

This chain links TRBV11-2 with TRBJ2-3, with 9 nucleotides matching TRBD1. Trimming removed 1 base from V and 7 bases from J; junction bases left unmatched: 9. Germline V gene data show CDR1 as SGHAT and CDR2 as FQNNGV. This CDR3 is built from 16 residues. The CDR3 loop is CASSLVRTGDRHTQYF. The CDR3, as DNA: TGTGCCAGCAGCTTAGTGCGGACAGGGGATAGACATACGCAGTATTTT.

In regard to this clone: Other DNA variants within this sample encode the same CDR3. The chain carries TRBV5-1 and TRBJ1-2; possible D gene TRBD1, 6 bases. The germline V gene has CDR1 SGHRS and CDR2 YFSETQ. CDR3 length: 13 residues. Trimming pared 4 bases from V and 3 bases from J, leaving 10 bases between. DNA of the CDR3: TGCGCCAGCAGCACACAGGGAGACTATGGCTACACCTTC. Residues: CASSTQGDYGYTF.

V and J are TRBV7-3 and TRBJ2-1; D may match TRBD1 or TRBD2 (5 bases each). V shed 5 bases and J shed 10 bases, with 9 bases lying between them. In germline, CDR1 is SGHTA, CDR2 FQGTGA. The CDR3 contains 11 residues. The CDR3 bases are TGTGCCAGCAGCCAGGGACGCGAGCAGTTCTTC. Protein: CASSQGREQFF.

This chain's CDR3 is CASRQVGREGRYGYTF. CDR3 coding DNA: TGTGCCAGCAGACAGGTTGGCAGGGAAGGAAGGTATGGCTACACCTTC. The V gene is TRBV28, the J gene TRBJ1-2; D may be TRBD1 (5 bases). Germline assignment: CDR1 MDHEN and CDR2 SYDVKM. This CDR3 region has 16 residues. Trimming took off 6 bases at V and 5 bases at J, with 22 bases between the two ends.

The V and J genes are TRBV19 and TRBJ1-3; D gene uncertain. This CDR3 region has 14 residues. The V end lost 5 bases, the J end lost 2 bases, and 10 bases lay between the germline ends. CDR1 is LNHDA, CDR2 SQIVND, per germline (reference sequence). CDR3: CASSSGTAGNTIYF. The CDR3 region has the DNA TGTGCCAGTAGTTCAGGAACGGCTGGAAACACCATATATTTT.

The chain recombines TRBV27 with TRBJ2-7, with D perhaps matching TRBD1 or TRBD2 (5 bases each). This CDR3 spans 16 amino acids. Germline V CDR1 and CDR2: MNHEY, SMNVEV (reference sequence). V was pared by 4 bases and J by 3 bases, with 19 bases between. The CDR3 bases are TGTGCCAGCAGTTGGGGGAAAGGGACGGAAGGCTACGAGCAGTACTTC. The encoded protein is CASSWGKGTEGYEQYF.

The chain joins TRBV18 to TRBJ1-5, with 9 bases that match TRBD1. Trimming removed 4 bases from V and 6 bases from J; junction bases left unmatched: 10. The CDR3 runs 16 residues. CDR1 is KGHSH, CDR2 LQKENI, per germline. The CDR3 DNA reads TGTGCCAGCTCACTTAACCGGGACAGGGTGGGTCAGCCCCAGCATTTT. The encoded protein is CASSLNRDRVGQPQHF.

The chain carries TRBV9 and TRBJ2-3, with TRBD1 matching over 8 bases. Germline trimming cut 0 bases from V and 0 bases from J; bases unmatched to any gene: 3. The germline V gene encodes CDR1 SGDLS and CDR2 YYNGEE. This CDR3 region has 16 residues. This CDR3 reads CASSVGDRRSTDTQYF. The CDR3 region has the DNA TGTGCCAGCAGCGTAGGGGACAGGAGAAGCACAGATACGCAGTATTTT.

The chain is built from TRBV18 and TRBJ2-3, with TRBD2 matching over 10 bases. Germline trimming cut 2 bases from V and 5 bases from J; bases unmatched to any gene: 10. CDR1 is KGHSH and CDR2 is LQKENI in the germline V gene. The CDR3 length is 17 residues. The CDR3, as DNA: TGTGCCAGCTCACCAAATTGGAGCGGGAGGGTCGGAGATACGCAGTATTTT. Translation gives CASSPNWSGRVGDTQYF.

This chain joins TRBV5-4 and TRBJ2-3; D possibly corresponds to TRBD1 (6 bases). The germline gives CDR1 SGHNT, CDR2 YYREEE (reference sequence). Between the trimmed V and J ends, which lost 5 bases and 4 bases, there was a span of 14 bases. The CDR3 sequence is 14 residues long. The chain's CDR3 is CASSPASGADTQYF. CDR3 coding DNA: TGTGCCAGCAGTCCGGCGTCAGGGGCAGATACGCAGTATTTT.

This chain joins TRBV5-1 and TRBJ2-5, with TRBD1 matching 8 bases. Germline-derived CDR1 and CDR2 are SGHRS and YFSETQ. The CDR3 contains 15 residues. J lost 4 bases, V lost 0 bases, and 5 bases had no gene match. CDR3 residues: CASSLAPGGIETQYF. The CDR3 nucleotides are TGCGCCAGCAGCTTGGCGCCAGGGGGCATAGAGACCCAGTACTTC.

This clone was found once. The chain combines TRBV7-8 with TRBJ2-7; TRBD1 matches 8 bases. The CDR3 is made up of 15 amino acids. J was trimmed by 6 bases and V by 1 base; bases with no gene match: 8. Per germline, CDR1 SGHVS and CDR2 FQNEAQ. CDR3 DNA: TGTGCCAGCAGCTTAGGGGCAGGGGGCGGAGGCGAGCAGTACTTC. Translating gives CASSLGAGGGGEQYF.

This chain uses TRBV15 with TRBJ2-3, with 11 positions matching TRBD1. The CDR3 is 19 residues long. CDR1 and CDR2 from the germline V gene are LNHNV and YYDKDF (reference sequence). V shed 2 bases and J 3 bases; nucleotides not matched to a gene: 13. The DNA of the CDR3 is TGTGCCACCAGCAGATCTCGGCTAAGGACAGGGGGCGTGACAGATACGCAGTATTTT. Its protein product is CATSRSRLRTGGVTDTQYF.